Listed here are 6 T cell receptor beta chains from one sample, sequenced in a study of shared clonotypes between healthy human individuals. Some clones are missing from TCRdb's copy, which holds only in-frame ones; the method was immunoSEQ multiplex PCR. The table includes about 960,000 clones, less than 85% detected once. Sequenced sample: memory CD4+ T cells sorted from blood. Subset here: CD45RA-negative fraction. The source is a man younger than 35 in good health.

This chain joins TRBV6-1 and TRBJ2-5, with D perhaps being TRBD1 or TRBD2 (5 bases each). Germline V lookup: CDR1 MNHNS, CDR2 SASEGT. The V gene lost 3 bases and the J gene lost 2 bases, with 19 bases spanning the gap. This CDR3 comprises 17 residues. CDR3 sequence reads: CASSDYLGTYIQETQYF. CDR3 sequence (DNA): TGTGCCAGCAGTGACTACCTCGGGACGTATATACAAGAGACCCAGTACTTC.

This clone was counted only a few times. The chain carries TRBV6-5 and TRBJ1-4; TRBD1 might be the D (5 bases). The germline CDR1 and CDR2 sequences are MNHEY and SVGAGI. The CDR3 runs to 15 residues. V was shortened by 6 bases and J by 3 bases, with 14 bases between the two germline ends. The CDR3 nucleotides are TGTGCCAGCAGCCGCTCAGGGAGTTCTAATGAAAAACTGTTTTTT. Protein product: CASSRSGSSNEKLFF.

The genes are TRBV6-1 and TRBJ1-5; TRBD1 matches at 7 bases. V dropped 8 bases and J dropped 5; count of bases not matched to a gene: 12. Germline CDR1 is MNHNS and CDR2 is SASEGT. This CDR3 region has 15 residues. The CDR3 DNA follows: TGTGCCAGCTGCCTACAAGCAGGGGGTTATCAGCCCCAGCATTTT. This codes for CASCLQAGGYQPQHF.

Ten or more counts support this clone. In DNA form, the CDR3 reads TGTGCCAGCAGAGGGCGGGGGAGACCGGGCGCAGATACGCAGTATTTT. Amino acid sequence: CASRGRGRPGADTQYF. The J gene is TRBJ2-3, the V gene TRBV27; 7 nucleotides match TRBD2. J lost 4 bases, V lost 6 bases, and 13 bases had no gene match. The length of the CDR3 is 16 residues. CDR1 and CDR2 from the germline V gene are MNHEY and SMNVEV (reference sequence).

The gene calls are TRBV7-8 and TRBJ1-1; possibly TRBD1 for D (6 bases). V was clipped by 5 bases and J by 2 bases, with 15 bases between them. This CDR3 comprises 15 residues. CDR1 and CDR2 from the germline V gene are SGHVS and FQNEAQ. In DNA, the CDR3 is TGTGCCAGCAGCCAAACGACAGGCGCTAACACTGAAGCTTTCTTT. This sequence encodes CASSQTTGANTEAFF. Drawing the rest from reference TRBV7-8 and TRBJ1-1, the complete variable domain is GAGVSQSPRYKVAKRGQDVALRCDPISGHVSLFWYQQALGQGPEFLTYFQNEAQLDKSGLPSDRFFAERPEGSVSTLKIQRTQQEDSAVYLCASSQTTGANTEAFFGQGTRLTVV.

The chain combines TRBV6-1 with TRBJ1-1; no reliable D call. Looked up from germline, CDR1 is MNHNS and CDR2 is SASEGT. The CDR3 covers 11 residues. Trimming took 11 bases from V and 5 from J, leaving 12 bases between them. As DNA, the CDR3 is TGTGCCGGCCAAAAATGGACTGAAGCTTTCTTT. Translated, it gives CAGQKWTEAFF.